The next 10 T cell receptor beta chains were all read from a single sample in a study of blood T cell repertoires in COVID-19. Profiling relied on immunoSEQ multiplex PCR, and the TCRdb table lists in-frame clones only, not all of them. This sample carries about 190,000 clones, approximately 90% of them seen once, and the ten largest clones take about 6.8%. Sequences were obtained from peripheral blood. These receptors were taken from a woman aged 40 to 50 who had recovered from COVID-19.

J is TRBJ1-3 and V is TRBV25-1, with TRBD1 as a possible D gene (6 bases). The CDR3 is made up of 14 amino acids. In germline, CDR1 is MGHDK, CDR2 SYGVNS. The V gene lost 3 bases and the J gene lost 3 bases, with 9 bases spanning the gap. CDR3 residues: CASSDRGFGNTIYF. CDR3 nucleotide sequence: TGTGCCAGCAGTGACAGGGGTTTTGGAAACACCATATATTTT.

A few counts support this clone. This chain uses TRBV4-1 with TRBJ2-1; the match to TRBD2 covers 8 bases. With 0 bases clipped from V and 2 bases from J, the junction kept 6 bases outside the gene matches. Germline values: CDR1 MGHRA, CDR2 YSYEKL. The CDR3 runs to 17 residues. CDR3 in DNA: TGCGCCAGCAGCCAAGACTGGGCGGGAGGTACCTACAATGAGCAGTTCTTC. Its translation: CASSQDWAGGTYNEQFF.

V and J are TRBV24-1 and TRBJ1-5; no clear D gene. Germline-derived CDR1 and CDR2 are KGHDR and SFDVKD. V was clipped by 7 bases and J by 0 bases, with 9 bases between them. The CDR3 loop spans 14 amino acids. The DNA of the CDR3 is TGTGCCACCAGCGAGGACTTTAGCAATCAGCCCCAGCATTTT. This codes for CATSEDFSNQPQHF.

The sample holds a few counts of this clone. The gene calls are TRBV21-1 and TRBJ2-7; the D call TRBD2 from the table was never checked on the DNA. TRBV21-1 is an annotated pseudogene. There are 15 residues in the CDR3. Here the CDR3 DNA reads TGTGCCAGCGCCCCCTTCCGGGGGAATACCTACGAGCAGTACTTC. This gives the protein CASAPFRGNTYEQYF.

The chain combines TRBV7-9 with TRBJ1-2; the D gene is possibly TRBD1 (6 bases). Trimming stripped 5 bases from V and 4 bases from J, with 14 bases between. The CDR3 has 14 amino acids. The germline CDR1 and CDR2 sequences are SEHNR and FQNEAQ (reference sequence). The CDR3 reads CASSKQGLGYGYTF. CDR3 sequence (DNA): TGTGCCAGCAGCAAACAGGGATTGGGCTATGGCTACACCTTC. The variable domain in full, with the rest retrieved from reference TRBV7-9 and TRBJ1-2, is DTGVSQNPRHKITKRGQNVTFRCDPISEHNRLYWYRQTLGQGPEFLTYFQNEAQLEKSRLLSDRFSAERPKGSFSTLEIQRTEQGDSAMYLCASSKQGLGYGYTFGSGTRLTVV.

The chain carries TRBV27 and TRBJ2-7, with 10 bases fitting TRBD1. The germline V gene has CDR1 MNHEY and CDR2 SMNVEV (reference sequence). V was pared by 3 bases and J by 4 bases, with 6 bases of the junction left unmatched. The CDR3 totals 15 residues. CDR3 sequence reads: CASSLTGGAEYEQYF. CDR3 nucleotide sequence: TGTGCCAGCAGTTTGACAGGGGGCGCGGAGTACGAGCAGTACTTC.

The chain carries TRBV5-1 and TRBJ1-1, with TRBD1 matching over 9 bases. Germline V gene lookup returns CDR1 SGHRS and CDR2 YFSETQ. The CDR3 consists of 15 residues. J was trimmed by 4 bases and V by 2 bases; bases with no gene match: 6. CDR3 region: CASSLQGAPVTEAFF. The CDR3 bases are TGCGCCAGCAGCTTACAGGGGGCGCCGGTCACTGAAGCTTTCTTT.

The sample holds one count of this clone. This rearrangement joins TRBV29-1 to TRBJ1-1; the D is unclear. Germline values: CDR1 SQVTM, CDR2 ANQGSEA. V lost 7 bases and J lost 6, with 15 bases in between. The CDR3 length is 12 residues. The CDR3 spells CSGRVDGPEAFF. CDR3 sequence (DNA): TGCAGCGGTCGGGTCGATGGTCCTGAAGCTTTCTTT.

The CDR3 loop reads CASSRWGQGFHGYTF. CDR3 DNA: TGTGCCAGCAGCAGATGGGGACAGGGATTTCACGGCTACACCTTC. V and J are TRBV6-2 or TRBV6-3 and TRBJ1-2; 9 bases map to TRBD1. J was trimmed by 8 bases and V by 6 bases; bases with no gene match: 13. Per germline, CDR1 MNHEY and CDR2 SVGEGT. The CDR3 is 15 amino acids.

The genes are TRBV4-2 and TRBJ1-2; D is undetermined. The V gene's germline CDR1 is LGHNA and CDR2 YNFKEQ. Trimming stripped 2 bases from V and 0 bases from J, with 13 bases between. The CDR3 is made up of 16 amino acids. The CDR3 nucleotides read TGTGCCAGCAGCCAACCAGTCGGGGATACTAACTATGGCTACACCTTC. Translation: CASSQPVGDTNYGYTF.